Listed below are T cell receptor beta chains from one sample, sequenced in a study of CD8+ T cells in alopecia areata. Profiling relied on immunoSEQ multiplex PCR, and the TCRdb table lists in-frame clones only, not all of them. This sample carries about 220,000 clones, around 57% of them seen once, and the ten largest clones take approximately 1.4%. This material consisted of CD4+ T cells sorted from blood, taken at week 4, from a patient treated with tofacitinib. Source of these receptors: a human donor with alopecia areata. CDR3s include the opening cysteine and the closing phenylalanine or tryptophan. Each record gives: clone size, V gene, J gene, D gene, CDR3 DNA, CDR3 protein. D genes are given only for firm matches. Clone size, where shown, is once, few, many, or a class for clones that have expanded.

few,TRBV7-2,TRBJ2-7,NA,TGTGCCAGCAGCCCCCAGGTGGACGAGCAGTACTTC,CASSPQVDEQYF
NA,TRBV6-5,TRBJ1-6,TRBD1,TGTGCCAGCAGTTACCGTGACAGGGGGGGTTCACCCCTCCACTTT,CASSYRDRGGSPLHF
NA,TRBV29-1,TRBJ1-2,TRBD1,TGCAGCGTTGTGGACAGGAGCTATGGCTACACCTTC,CSVVDRSYGYTF
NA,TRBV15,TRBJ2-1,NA,TGTGCCACCAGCAGAGATAAGGGAAATGAGCAGTTCTTC,CATSRDKGNEQFF
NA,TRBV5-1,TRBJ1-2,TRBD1,TGCGCCAGCAGCTTGGGCGGGACAGGGAATGGCTACACCTTC,CASSLGGTGNGYTF
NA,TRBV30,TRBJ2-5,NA,TGTGCCTGGAGTGCTAGGGCTAGGAGTCGAGAGACCCAGTACTTC,CAWSARARSRETQYF
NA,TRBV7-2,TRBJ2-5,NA,TGTGCCAGCAGCTTATCCAGGGAGGAGACCCAGTACTTC,CASSLSREETQYF
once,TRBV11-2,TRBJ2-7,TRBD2,TGTGCCAGCAGCCGGAACCCGCTAGCGGGGGGCTACGAGCAGTACTTC,CASSRNPLAGGYEQYF
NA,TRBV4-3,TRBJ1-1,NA,TGCGCCAGCAGCCAAGAAGGTCCGGGGGCGTACGCTTTCTTT,CASSQEGPGAYAFF
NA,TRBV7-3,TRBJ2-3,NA,TGTGCCAGCAGCCCGGCTAGCACAGATACGCAGTATTTT,CASSPASTDTQYF
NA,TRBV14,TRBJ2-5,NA,TGTGCCAGCAGCCACTACGCGATGGCCCAAGAGACCCAGTACTTC,CASSHYAMAQETQYF
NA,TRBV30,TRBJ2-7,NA,TGTGCCTGGAGTGTCGGGGGAGGCTACGAGCAGTACTTC,CAWSVGGGYEQYF
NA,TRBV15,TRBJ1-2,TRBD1,TGTGCCACCAGCAGGCAGGGGGATCGTGGCTACACCTTC,CATSRQGDRGYTF
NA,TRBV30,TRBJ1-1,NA,TGTGCCTGGGGGACCCTGAACACTGAAGCTTTCTTT,CAWGTLNTEAFF
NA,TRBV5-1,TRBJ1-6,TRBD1,TGCGCCAGCAGCTCGACAGGGGCAGATTCACCCCTCCACTTT,CASSSTGADSPLHF
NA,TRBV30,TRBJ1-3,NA,TGTGCCTGGAGGCTTAGTGGAAACACCATATATTTT,CAWRLSGNTIYF
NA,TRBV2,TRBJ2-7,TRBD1,TGTGCCAGCAGCCAAGGGACAGCCTCCTACGAGCAGTACTTC,CASSQGTASYEQYF
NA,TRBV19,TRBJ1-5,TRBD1,TGTGCCAGTAGCCACGACAGGGGGCGGAATCAGCCCCAGCATTTT,CASSHDRGRNQPQHF
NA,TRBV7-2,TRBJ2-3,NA,TGTGCCAGCAGCTTAGTTGGGACAGATACGCAGTATTTT,CASSLVGTDTQYF
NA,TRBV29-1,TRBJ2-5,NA,TGCAGCGTTGCCCCAGTCATCCAAGAGACCCAGTACTTC,CSVAPVIQETQYF
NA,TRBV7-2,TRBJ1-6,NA,TGTGCCAGCAGCTTAGCGCTCTCGTATAATTCACCCCTCCACTTT,CASSLALSYNSPLHF
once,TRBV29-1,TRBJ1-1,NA,TGCAGCGTTGCTGCCAAAGGGAACACTGAAGCTTTCTTT,CSVAAKGNTEAFF
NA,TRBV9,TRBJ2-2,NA,TGTGCCAGCAGCGCGTACCCTTCGGGGGAGCTGTTTTTT,CASSAYPSGELFF
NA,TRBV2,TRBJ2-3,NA,TGTGCCAGCAGTGTTCGACCCTCGCAGTATTTT,CASSVRPSQYF
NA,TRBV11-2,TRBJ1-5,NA,TGTGCCAGCAGCTTTTCGGATAGCAATCAGCCCCAGCATTTT,CASSFSDSNQPQHF
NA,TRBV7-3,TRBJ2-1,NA,TGTGCCAGCAGCTCCCTAACCCGGGAGACAGAGTGGGGCTACAATGAGCAGTTCTTC,CASSSLTRETEWGYNEQFF
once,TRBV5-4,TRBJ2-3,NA,TGTGCCAGCAGCTTGGCCGGGGCAGATACGCAGTATTTT,CASSLAGADTQYF
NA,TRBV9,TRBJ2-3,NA,TGTGCCAGCAGCGGTGGTAGCACAGATACGCAGTATTTT,CASSGGSTDTQYF
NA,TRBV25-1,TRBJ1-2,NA,TGTGCCAGCAGTGGGGACGTCGTACAGGGTAATTCTGGCTACACCTTC,CASSGDVVQGNSGYTF
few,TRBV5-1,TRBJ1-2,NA,TGCGCCAGCAGCTTGGCGGATCACTATGGCTACACCTTC,CASSLADHYGYTF
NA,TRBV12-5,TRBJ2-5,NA,TGTGCTAGTGCCCTTCGAGGGGGAGAGACCCAGTACTTC,CASALRGGETQYF
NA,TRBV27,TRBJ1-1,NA,TGTGCCAGCGGCCCAGGGTTGAGCACTGAAGCTTTCTTT,CASGPGLSTEAFF
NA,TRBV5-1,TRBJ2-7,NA,TGCGCCAGCAGCTTGGGTGGGGGTGAAGGCCCCTACGAGCAGTACTTC,CASSLGGGEGPYEQYF
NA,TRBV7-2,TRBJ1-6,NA,TGTGCCAGCAGCCCCGGGACGCAGGGTTCACCCCTCCACTTT,CASSPGTQGSPLHF
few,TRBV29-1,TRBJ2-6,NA,TGCAGCGTTGATCTAGCACCCGGGGCCAACGTCCTGACTTTC,CSVDLAPGANVLTF
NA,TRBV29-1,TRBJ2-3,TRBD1,TGCAGCGTTACAGGAGAGACAGGGGTCTCAGATACGCAGTATTTT,CSVTGETGVSDTQYF
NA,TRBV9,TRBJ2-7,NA,TGTGCCAGCAGCGTAGACGGACCGCCCTACGAGCAGTACTTC,CASSVDGPPYEQYF
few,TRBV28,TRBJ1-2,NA,TGTGCCAGCAGTTTATCCCAGTATGGCTACACCTTC,CASSLSQYGYTF